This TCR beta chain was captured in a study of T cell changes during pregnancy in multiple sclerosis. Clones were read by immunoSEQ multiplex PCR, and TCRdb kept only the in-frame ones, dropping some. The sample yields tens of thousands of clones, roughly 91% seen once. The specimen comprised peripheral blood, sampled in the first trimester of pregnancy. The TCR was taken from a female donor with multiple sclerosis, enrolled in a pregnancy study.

Written as DNA, the CDR3 is TGTGCCAGCAGTACACGACTAGCGGGAGCCTACAATGAGCAGTTCTTC. Translated: CASSTRLAGAYNEQFF. V gene TRBV28 combines with J gene TRBJ2-1, with 12 bases identical to TRBD2. J was trimmed by 2 bases and V by 5 bases; bases with no gene match: 4. This CDR3 spans 16 amino acids. Per germline, CDR1 MDHEN and CDR2 SYDVKM.